Listed below are T cell receptor beta chains from one sample, sequenced in a study of control samples from healthy donors and cancer patients. TCRdb keeps only in-frame clones here, not all; method: immunoSEQ multiplex PCR. Of some 150,000 clones in the sample, 96% were seen once. The sample taken for sequencing was blood. Receptors originate from a woman younger than 45 in good health. CDR3s include the opening cysteine and the closing phenylalanine or tryptophan. D genes are given only for firm matches. Size is stated for part of the rows, as once, few or many counts, or as a class when the clone is expanded.

-	TRBJ2-7	TRBV28	-	CASSSPGDGPYEQYF	TGTGCCAGCAGCTCACCGGGGGACGGGCCCTACGAGCAGTACTTC
-	TRBJ2-1	TRBV30	-	CAWSLVGSGSYNEQFF	TGTGCCTGGAGTCTCGTTGGCAGCGGATCCTACAATGAGCAGTTCTTC
-	TRBJ2-5	TRBV7-9	-	CASSLAPETQYF	TGTGCCAGCAGCTTAGCGCCCGAGACCCAGTACTTC
-	TRBJ2-3	TRBV7-9	TRBD1	CASSFSGTGTDTQYF	TGTGCCAGCAGCTTCTCCGGGACAGGGACAGATACGCAGTATTTT
-	TRBJ1-1	TRBV30	-	CAWTRRTNTEAFF	TGTGCCTGGACAAGGCGGACGAACACTGAAGCTTTCTTT
-	TRBJ1-1	TRBV7-2	-	CASSLEMGMNTEAFF	TGTGCCAGCAGCTTAGAGATGGGAATGAACACTGAAGCTTTCTTT
-	TRBJ2-6	TRBV28	-	CASSYEVSGANVLTF	TGTGCCAGCAGTTATGAGGTATCTGGGGCCAACGTCCTGACTTTC
-	TRBJ1-1	TRBV5-5	-	CASSLWENTEAFF	TGTGCCAGCAGCTTGTGGGAGAACACTGAAGCTTTCTTT
-	TRBJ1-1	TRBV19	-	CASNFPLTGNTEAFF	TGTGCCAGTAACTTCCCCCTGACAGGGAACACTGAAGCTTTCTTT
-	TRBJ2-3	TRBV6-5	-	CASSTRDPADTQYF	TGTGCCAGCAGTACCCGGGACCCGGCAGATACGCAGTATTTT
-	TRBJ2-7	TRBV5-1	-	CASSLVAAAGYEQYF	TGCGCCAGCAGCTTGGTTGCTGCTGCAGGTTACGAGCAGTACTTC
-	TRBJ2-4	TRBV19	-	CASSTIQGRVQYF	TGTGCCAGTAGCACAATTCAGGGGCGGGTTCAGTACTTC
-	TRBJ2-7	TRBV14	-	CASSGWEDTRLPRSSYEQYF	TGTGCCAGCAGTGGCTGGGAGGATACGAGGCTCCCGAGGAGCTCCTACGAGCAGTACTTC
-	TRBJ1-4	TRBV19	-	CASSIEMTGGLFF	TGTGCCAGTAGTATAGAGATGACCGGCGGACTGTTTTTT
-	TRBJ2-1	TRBV3-1/TRBV3-2	-	CASSQVRNNEQFF	TGTGCCAGCAGCCAAGTCCGGAACAATGAGCAGTTCTTC
-	TRBJ2-2	TRBV2	TRBD2	CASFGTSGRRNGGELFF	TGTGCCAGCTTCGGGACTAGCGGGCGCCGAAACGGCGGGGAGCTGTTTTTT
-	TRBJ1-2	TRBV5-4	TRBD1	CASSLVGTGNGYTF	TGTGCCAGCAGCTTGGTTGGGACAGGGAATGGCTACACCTTC
-	TRBJ2-5	TRBV12-3/TRBV12-4	-	CASSLRETQYF	TGTGCCAGCAGCCTCAGAGAGACCCAGTACTTC
few	TRBJ2-1	TRBV19	TRBD2	CASSPTSGPGNEQFF	TGTGCCAGTAGTCCGACTAGCGGACCAGGAAATGAGCAGTTCTTC
-	TRBJ1-3	TRBV6-5	TRBD1	CASTETGLGNTIYF	TGTGCCAGCACCGAGACAGGGCTTGGAAACACCATATATTTT
-	TRBJ1-4	TRBV18	-	CASSPGAVEKLFF	TGTGCCAGCTCACCAGGGGCGGTCGAAAAACTGTTTTTT
-	TRBJ1-2	TRBV5-1	TRBD1	CASSTGGTEPGYTF	TGCGCCAGCAGCACAGGGGGGACTGAGCCTGGCTACACCTTC
-	TRBJ2-1	TRBV7-3	-	CASSLEGNEQFF	TGTGCCAGCAGCTTAGAAGGGAACGAGCAGTTCTTC
-	TRBJ2-7	TRBV28	-	CASTLTVPPYEQYF	TGTGCCAGCACCCTAACAGTCCCCCCCTACGAGCAGTACTTC
-	TRBJ2-1	TRBV7-8	TRBD1	CASSRGTDSYNEQFF	TGTGCCAGCAGCAGAGGGACAGACTCCTACAATGAGCAGTTCTTC
-	TRBJ2-3	TRBV5-8	TRBD2	CASSPSSGGWVDTQYF	TGTGCCAGCAGCCCCTCAAGCGGGGGCTGGGTAGATACGCAGTATTTT
-	TRBJ1-1	TRBV5-1	-	CASSSRQASARFEAFF	TGCGCCAGCAGCTCGAGACAGGCGTCGGCCCGCTTTGAGGCTTTCTTT
once	TRBJ2-7	TRBV6-5	TRBD1	CASRWTGTNEQYF	TGTGCCAGCAGATGGACAGGGACCAACGAGCAGTACTTC
few	TRBJ2-7	TRBV7-9	-	CASSPTAGLTSHEQYF	TGTGCCAGCAGCCCAACGGCAGGACTAACCTCCCACGAGCAGTACTTC
-	TRBJ2-3	TRBV13	-	CASSLGRYSTDTQYF	TGTGCCAGCAGCTTGGGGCGTTATAGCACAGATACGCAGTATTTT
-	TRBJ1-5	TRBV9	-	CASSAGGTRYQPQHF	TGTGCCAGCAGCGCAGGAGGGACACGCTATCAGCCCCAGCATTTT
-	TRBJ2-7	TRBV29-1	-	CSVAGDEQYF	TGCAGCGTTGCAGGGGACGAGCAGTACTTC